This TCR beta chain came from a study of CD4 T cells in relation to SARS-CoV-2 and coronaviruses. Notes on this clone: The antigen is undetermined.

This CDR3 has 13 amino acids. Trimming pared 6 bases from V and 0 bases from J, leaving 7 bases between. Germline CDR1 is MNHEY and CDR2 is SVGAGI. Clones were read by immunoSEQ multiplex PCR, and TCRdb kept only the in-frame ones, dropping some. The sample shows tens of thousands of clones, roughly 85% of them seen only once. Naive or memory CD4+ cells were cultured 1:1 with T cell-depleted PBMCs plus CEF. The V call is TRBV6-5, the J call TRBJ2-3; D call uncertain. Sequenced: naive CD4+ T cells from PBMCs, cultured in vitro. Subset described: naive CD4+ T cells isolated by negative enrichment. The receptor comes from an adult with COVID-19. Here the CDR3 DNA reads TGTGCCAGCAGATTGGAGAGCACAGATACGCAGTATTTT. This sequence encodes CASRLESTDTQYF.